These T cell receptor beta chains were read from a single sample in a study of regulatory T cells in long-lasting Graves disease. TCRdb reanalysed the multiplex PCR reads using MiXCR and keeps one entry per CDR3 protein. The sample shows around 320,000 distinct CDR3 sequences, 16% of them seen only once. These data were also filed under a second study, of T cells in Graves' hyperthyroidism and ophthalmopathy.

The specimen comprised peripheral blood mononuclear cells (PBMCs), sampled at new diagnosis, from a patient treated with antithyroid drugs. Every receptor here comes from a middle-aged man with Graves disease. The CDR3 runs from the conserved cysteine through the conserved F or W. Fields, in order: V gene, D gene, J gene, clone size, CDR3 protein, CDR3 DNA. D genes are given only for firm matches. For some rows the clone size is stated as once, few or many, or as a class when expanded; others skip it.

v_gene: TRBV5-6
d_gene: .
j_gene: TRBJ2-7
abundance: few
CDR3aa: CASSWGGDEQYF
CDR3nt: TGTGCCAGCAGCTGGGGCGGGGACGAGCAGTACTTC

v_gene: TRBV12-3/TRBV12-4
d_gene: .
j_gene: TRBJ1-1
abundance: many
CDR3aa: CASSLNGAGVAFF
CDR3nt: TGTGCCAGCAGTTTAAACGGGGCAGGGGTAGCTTTCTTT

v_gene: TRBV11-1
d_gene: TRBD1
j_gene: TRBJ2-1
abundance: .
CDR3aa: CASSLQGESYNEQFF
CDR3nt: TGTGCCAGCAGCTTACAGGGGGAATCCTACAATGAGCAGTTCTTC

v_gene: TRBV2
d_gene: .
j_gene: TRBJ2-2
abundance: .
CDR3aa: CASSAQGAPGELFF
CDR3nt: TGTGCCAGCAGCGCTCAAGGAGCTCCCGGGGAGCTGTTTTTT

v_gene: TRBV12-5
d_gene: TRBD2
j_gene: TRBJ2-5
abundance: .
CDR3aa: CASGLAGGGGFAETQYF
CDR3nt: TGTGCTAGTGGTTTGGCGGGTGGGGGGGGGTTTGCGGAGACCCAGTACTTC

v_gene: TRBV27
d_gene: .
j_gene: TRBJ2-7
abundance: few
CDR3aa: CASSLRHTYEQYF
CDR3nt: TGTGCCAGCAGTTTACGTCATACGTACGAGCAGTACTTC

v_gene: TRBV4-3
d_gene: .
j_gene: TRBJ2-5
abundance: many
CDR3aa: CASSLVPEVCGETQYF
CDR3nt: TGCGCCAGCAGCCTAGTCCCAGAGGTTTGTGGGGAGACCCAGTACTTC

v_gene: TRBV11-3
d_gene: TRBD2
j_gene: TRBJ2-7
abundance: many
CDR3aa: CASSLGLAGRYEQYF
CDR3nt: TGTGCCAGCAGCTTAGGACTAGCGGGTCGCTACGAGCAGTACTTC

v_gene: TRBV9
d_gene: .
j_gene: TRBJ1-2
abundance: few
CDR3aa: CASGGGGFRGYTF
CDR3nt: TGTGCCAGCGGGGGGGGGGGTTTCCGTGGCTACACCTTC

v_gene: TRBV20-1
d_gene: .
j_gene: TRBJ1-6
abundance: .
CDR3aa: CSARNGGSPLHF
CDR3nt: TGCAGTGCGAGGAATGGTGGTTCACCCCTCCACTTT

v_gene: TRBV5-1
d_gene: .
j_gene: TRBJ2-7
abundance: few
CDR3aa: CASSPAGQSYEQYF
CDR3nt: TGTGCCAGCAGCCCGGCGGGGCAGTCCTACGAGCAGTACTTC

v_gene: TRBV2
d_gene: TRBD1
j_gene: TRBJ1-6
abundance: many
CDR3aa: CASRSSTGTGVSPLHF
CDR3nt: TGTGCCAGCAGATCGTCGACGGGTACAGGGGTTTCACCCCTCCACTTT

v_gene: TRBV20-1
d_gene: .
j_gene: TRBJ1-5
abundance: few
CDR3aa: CSAPHGGSNQPQHF
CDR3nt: TGCAGTGCCCCGCACGGGGGAAGCAATCAGCCCCAGCATTTT

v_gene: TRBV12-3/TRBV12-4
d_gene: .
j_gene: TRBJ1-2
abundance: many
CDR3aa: CASSFYSNYGYTF
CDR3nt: TGTGCCAGCAGTTTCTACAGCAACTATGGCTACACCTTC

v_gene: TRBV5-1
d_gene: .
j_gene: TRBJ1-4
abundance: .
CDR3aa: CASSSEANEKLFF
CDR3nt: TGCGCCAGCAGCTCGGAGGCTAATGAAAAACTGTTTTTT

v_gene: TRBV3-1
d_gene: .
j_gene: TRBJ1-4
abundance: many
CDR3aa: CASSHWNPENEKLFF
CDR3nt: TGTGCCAGCAGCCATTGGAATCCCGAGAATGAAAAACTGTTTTTT

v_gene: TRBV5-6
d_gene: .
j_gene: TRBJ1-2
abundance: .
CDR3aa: CASSPRTVANYGYTF
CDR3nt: TGTGCCAGCAGCCCCCGGACGGTTGCTAACTATGGCTACACCTTC

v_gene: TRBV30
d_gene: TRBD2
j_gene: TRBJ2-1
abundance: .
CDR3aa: CAWTLAGAGNEQFF
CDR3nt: TGTGCCTGGACGCTAGCGGGGGCTGGGAATGAGCAGTTCTTC

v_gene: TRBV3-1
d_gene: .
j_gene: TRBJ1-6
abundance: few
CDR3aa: CASSQDSPLHF
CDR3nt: TGTGCCAGCAGCCAAGATTCACCCCTCCACTTT

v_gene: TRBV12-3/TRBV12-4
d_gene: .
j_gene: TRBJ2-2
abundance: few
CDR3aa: CASSLVSGGELFF
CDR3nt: TGTGCCAGCAGTTTAGTATCCGGCGGGGAGCTGTTTTTT

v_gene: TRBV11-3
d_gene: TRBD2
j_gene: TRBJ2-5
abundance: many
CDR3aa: CASSLSVASGDRETQYF
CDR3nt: TGTGCCAGCAGCTTAAGCGTAGCCAGCGGGGACCGAGAGACCCAGTACTTC

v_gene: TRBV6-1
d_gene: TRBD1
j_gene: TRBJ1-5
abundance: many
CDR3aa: CASRWTGGSNQPQHF
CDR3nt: TGTGCCAGCAGATGGACAGGGGGCAGCAATCAGCCCCAGCATTTT

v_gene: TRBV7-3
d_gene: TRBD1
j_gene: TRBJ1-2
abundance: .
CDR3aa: CASSRDRDSDGYTF
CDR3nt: TGTGCCAGCAGCCGAGACCGGGACAGTGATGGCTACACCTTC

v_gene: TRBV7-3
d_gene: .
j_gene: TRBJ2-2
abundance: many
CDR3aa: CASSSGATGELFF
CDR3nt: TGTGCCAGCAGCTCCGGGGCGACCGGGGAGCTGTTTTTT

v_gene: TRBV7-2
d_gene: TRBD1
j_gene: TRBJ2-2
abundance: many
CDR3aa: CASSSQTGGRGELFF
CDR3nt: TGTGCCAGCAGCTCACAAACAGGGGGCCGCGGGGAGCTGTTTTTT

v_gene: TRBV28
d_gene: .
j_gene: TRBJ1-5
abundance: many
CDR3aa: CASSLRRTNQPQHF
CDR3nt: TGTGCCAGCAGCTTGAGGCGTACTAATCAGCCCCAGCATTTT

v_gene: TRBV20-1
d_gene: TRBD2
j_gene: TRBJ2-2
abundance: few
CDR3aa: CSVTSGSANTGELFF
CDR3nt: TGCAGCGTAACTAGCGGGTCGGCAAACACCGGGGAGCTGTTTTTT

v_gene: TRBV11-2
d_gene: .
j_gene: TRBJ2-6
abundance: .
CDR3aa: CASGDYSGANVLTF
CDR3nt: TGTGCCAGCGGGGATTACTCTGGGGCCAACGTCCTGACTTTC

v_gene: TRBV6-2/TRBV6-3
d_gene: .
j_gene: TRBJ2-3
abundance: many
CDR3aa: CASSAPRAGTDTQYF
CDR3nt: TGTGCCAGCAGTGCCCCTCGAGCGGGTACAGATACGCAGTATTTT

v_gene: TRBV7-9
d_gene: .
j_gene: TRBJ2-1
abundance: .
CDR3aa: CASSSRGGQKKYNEQFF
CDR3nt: TGTGCCAGCAGCTCCCGGGGCGGACAGAAAAAATACAATGAGCAGTTCTTC

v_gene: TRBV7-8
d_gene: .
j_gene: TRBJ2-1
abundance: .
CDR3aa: CASSLGLQGEVYNEQFF
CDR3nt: TGTGCCAGCAGCTTAGGGTTACAGGGAGAGGTCTACAATGAGCAGTTCTTC